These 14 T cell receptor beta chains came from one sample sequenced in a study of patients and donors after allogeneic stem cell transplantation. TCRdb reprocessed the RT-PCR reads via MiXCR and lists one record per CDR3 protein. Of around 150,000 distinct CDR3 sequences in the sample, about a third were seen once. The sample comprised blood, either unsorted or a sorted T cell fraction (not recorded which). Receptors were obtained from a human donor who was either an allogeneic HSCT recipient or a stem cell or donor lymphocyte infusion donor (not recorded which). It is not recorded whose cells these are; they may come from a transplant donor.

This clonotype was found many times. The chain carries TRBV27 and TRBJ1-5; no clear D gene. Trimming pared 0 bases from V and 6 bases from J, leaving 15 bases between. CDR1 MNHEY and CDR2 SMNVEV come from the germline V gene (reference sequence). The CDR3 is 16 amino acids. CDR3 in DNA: TGTGCCAGCAGTTTATCGGGTAAATATGTGGGTCAGCCCCAGCATTTT. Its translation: CASSLSGKYVGQPQHF.

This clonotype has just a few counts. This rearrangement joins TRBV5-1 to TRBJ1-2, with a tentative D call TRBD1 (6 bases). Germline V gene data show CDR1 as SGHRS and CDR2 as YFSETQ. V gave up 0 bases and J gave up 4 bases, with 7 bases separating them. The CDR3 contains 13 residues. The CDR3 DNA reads TGCGCCAGCAGCTTGGCGACAGGCTATGGCTACACCTTC. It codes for CASSLATGYGYTF.

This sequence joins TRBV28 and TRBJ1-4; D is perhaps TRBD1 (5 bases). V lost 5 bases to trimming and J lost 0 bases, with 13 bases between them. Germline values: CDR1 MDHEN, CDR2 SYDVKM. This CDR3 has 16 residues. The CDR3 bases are TGTGCCAGCAGTGCACCCGGGGCTGCAACTAATGAAAAACTGTTTTTT. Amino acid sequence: CASSAPGAATNEKLFF.

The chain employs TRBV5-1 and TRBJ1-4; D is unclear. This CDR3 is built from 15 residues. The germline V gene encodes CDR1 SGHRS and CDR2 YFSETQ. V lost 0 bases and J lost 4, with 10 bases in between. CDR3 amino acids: CASSLGTFFNEKLFF. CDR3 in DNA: TGCGCCAGCAGCTTGGGAACGTTCTTTAATGAAAAACTGTTTTTT.

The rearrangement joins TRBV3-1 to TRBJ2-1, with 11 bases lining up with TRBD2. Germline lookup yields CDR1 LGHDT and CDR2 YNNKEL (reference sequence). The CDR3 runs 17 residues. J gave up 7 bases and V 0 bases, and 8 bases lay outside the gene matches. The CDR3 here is CASSQDIRLAGLNEQFF. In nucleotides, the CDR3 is TGTGCCAGCAGCCAAGACATTAGACTAGCGGGGTTGAATGAGCAGTTCTTC.

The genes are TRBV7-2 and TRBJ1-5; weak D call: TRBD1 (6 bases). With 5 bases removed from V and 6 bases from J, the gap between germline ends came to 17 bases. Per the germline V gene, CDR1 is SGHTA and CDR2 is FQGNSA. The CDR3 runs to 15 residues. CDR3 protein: CASSAYGGALQPQHF. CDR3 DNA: TGTGCCAGCAGCGCCTATGGGGGGGCTCTTCAGCCCCAGCATTTT.

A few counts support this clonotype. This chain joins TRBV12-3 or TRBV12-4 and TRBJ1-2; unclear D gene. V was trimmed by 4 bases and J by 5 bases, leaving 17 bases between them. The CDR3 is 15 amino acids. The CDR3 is CASSWMGTVPYGYTF. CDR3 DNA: TGTGCCAGCAGTTGGATGGGTACAGTTCCGTATGGCTACACCTTC.

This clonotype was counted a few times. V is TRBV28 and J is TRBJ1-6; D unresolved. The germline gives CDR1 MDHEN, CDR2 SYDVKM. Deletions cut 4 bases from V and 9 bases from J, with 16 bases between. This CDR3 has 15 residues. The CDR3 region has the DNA TGTGCCAGCAGTTCACCACGGGGAGGAGGTTCACCCCTCCACTTT. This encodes CASSSPRGGGSPLHF.

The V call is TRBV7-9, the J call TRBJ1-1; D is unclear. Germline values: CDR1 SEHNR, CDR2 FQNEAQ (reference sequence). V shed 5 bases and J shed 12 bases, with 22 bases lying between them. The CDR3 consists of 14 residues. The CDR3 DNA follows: TGTGCCAGCAGCGCCGTTATAGGAGCTGGGGTGACTTTCTTT. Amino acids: CASSAVIGAGVTFF. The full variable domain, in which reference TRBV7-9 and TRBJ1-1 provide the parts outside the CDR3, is DTGVSQNPRHKITKRGQNVTFRCDPISEHNRLYWYRQTLGQGPEFLTYFQNEAQLEKSRLLSDRFSAERPKGSFSTLEIQRTEQGDSAMYLCASSAVIGAGVTFFGQGTRLTVV.

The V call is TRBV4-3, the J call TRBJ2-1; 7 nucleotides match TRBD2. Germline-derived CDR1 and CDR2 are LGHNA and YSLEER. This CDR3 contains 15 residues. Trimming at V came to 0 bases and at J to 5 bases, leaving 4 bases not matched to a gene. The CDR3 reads CASSQEGRGDNEQFF. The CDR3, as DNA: TGCGCCAGCAGCCAAGAAGGACGGGGGGACAATGAGCAGTTCTTC.

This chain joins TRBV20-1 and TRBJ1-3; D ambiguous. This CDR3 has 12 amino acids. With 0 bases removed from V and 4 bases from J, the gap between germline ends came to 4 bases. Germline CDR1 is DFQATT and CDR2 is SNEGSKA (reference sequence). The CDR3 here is CSARDLGNTIYF. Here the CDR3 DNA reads TGCAGTGCTAGAGATCTCGGAAACACCATATATTTT.

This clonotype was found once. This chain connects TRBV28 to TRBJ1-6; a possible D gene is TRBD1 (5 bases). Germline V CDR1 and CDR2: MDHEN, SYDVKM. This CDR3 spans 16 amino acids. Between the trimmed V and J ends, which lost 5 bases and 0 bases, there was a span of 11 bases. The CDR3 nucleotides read TGTGCCAGCAGTGGTCCTGACAGCTCCTATAATTCACCCCTCCACTTT. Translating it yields CASSGPDSSYNSPLHF.

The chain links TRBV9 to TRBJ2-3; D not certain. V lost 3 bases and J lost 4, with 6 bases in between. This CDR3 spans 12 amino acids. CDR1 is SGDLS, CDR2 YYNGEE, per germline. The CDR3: CASSGLSDTQYF. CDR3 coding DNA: TGTGCCAGCAGCGGGCTATCAGATACGCAGTATTTT. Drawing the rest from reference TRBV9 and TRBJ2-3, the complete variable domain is DSGVTQTPKHLITATGQRVTLRCSPRSGDLSVYWYQQSLDQGLQFLIQYYNGEERAKGNILERFSAQQFPDLHSELNLSSLELGDSALYFCASSGLSDTQYFGPGTRLTVL.

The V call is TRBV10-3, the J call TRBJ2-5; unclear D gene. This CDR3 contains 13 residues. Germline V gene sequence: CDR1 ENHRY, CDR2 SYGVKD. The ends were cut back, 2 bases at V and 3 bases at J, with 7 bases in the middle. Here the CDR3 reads CAISEAFKETQYF. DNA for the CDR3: TGTGCCATCAGTGAGGCCTTTAAAGAGACCCAGTACTTC.